Listed below are T cell receptor beta chains from one sample, sequenced in a study of blood T cells in healthy people across ages. Using its own MiXCR run on the 5' RACE reads, TCRdb lists one record per CDR3 protein. Found here are roughly 800,000 distinct CDR3 sequences, more than 45% of them singletons; the top ten hold about 20%. What was sequenced was blood. The receptors shown here come from a man under 40 in good health. The CDR3 runs from the conserved cysteine through the conserved F or W. A D gene is named only where the DNA matches it firmly. The size entry is marked missing in some rows and otherwise reads once, few, many or a size class.

abundance | j_gene | v_gene | d_gene | CDR3aa | CDR3nt
few | TRBJ2-3 | TRBV7-7 | - | CASSRSSTTDTQYF | TGTGCTAGCAGCCGCTCTAGCACCACAGATACGCAGTATTTT
- | TRBJ2-1 | TRBV5-1 | TRBD1 | CASSPTLHRDRGFQRQFF | TGCGCCAGCAGCCCCACTCTACACCGGGACAGGGGATTTCAGAGGCAGTTCTTC
- | TRBJ1-2 | TRBV6-2/TRBV6-3 | - | CASSYGAGGDYGYTF | TGTGCCAGCAGTTACGGAGCCGGGGGCGACTATGGCTACACCTTC
- | TRBJ2-3 | TRBV11-2 | TRBD2 | CASSPRLAGTQYF | TGTGCCAGCAGCCCAAGGCTAGCGGGTACGCAGTATTTT
- | TRBJ2-7 | TRBV5-1 | TRBD1 | CASSAGQEAYYEQYF | TGCGCCAGCAGCGCCGGACAGGAGGCCTACTACGAGCAGTACTTC
- | TRBJ2-2 | TRBV6-2/TRBV6-3 | - | CASSYGKATGAGELFF | TGTGCCAGCAGTTACGGGAAAGCAACGGGGGCCGGGGAGCTGTTTTTT
- | TRBJ2-6 | TRBV10-3 | - | CAITDTHSSGANVLTF | TGTGCCATCACGGACACCCACAGCTCTGGGGCCAACGTCCTGACTTTC
- | TRBJ2-1 | TRBV4-3 | - | CASSQAGYEQFF | TGCGCCAGCAGCCAAGCGGGGTATGAGCAGTTCTTC
- | TRBJ2-3 | TRBV5-1 | TRBD2 | CASTSGQTDTQYF | TGCGCCAGCACTAGCGGGCAAACCGATACGCAGTATTTT
- | TRBJ2-7 | TRBV20-1 | - | CSARPRSSYEQYF | TGCAGTGCTCGGCCCAGAAGCTCCTACGAGCAGTACTTC
- | TRBJ2-4 | TRBV11-2 | TRBD1 | CASSLPPGQSIQYF | TGTGCCAGCAGCTTGCCCCCGGGACAGTCGATTCAGTACTTC
- | TRBJ2-3 | TRBV7-8 | TRBD2 | CTSSLSSAGVFINEQYF | TGTACCAGCAGCTTAAGTTCAGCGGGAGTATTCATCAATGAGCAGTATTTT
few | TRBJ2-5 | TRBV7-6 | TRBD2 | CASSEGLAGSGETQYF | TGTGCCAGCAGCGAGGGACTAGCGGGATCTGGAGAGACCCAGTACTTC
few | TRBJ2-7 | TRBV10-3 | - | CAIKAYQGEQYF | TGTGCCATCAAGGCCTATCAGGGCGAGCAGTACTTC
- | TRBJ2-5 | TRBV2 | - | CAILGLEETQYF | TGTGCCATTCTGGGACTTGAAGAGACCCAGTACTTC
few | TRBJ2-4 | TRBV9 | TRBD2 | CASSVAGGDIQYF | TGTGCCAGCAGCGTCGCGGGGGGGGACATTCAGTACTTC
- | TRBJ1-5 | TRBV7-2 | - | CASSPSPKDQPQHF | TGTGCCAGCAGCCCGTCACCCAAGGACCAGCCCCAGCATTTT
- | TRBJ2-7 | TRBV29-1 | - | CSVLLGLSYEQYF | TGCAGCGTTCTATTAGGACTGTCCTACGAGCAGTACTTC
few | TRBJ2-5 | TRBV7-8 | TRBD2 | CASSLFQGETSGRAQETQYF | TGTGCCAGCAGCTTATTCCAAGGGGAGACTAGCGGGAGGGCTCAAGAGACCCAGTACTTC
- | TRBJ1-2 | TRBV4-3 | - | CASSQGALSVANYGYTF | TGCGCCAGCAGCCAAGGGGCCCTAAGTGTAGCTAACTATGGCTACACCTTC
- | TRBJ1-2 | TRBV20-1 | TRBD1 | CSAWAGRGLYGYTF | TGCAGTGCCTGGGCGGGGAGGGGGCTCTATGGCTACACCTTC
- | TRBJ2-3 | TRBV7-2 | TRBD2 | CASSLVSSGDTDTQYF | TGTGCCAGCAGCTTAGTGTCTAGCGGGGACACAGATACGCAGTATTTT